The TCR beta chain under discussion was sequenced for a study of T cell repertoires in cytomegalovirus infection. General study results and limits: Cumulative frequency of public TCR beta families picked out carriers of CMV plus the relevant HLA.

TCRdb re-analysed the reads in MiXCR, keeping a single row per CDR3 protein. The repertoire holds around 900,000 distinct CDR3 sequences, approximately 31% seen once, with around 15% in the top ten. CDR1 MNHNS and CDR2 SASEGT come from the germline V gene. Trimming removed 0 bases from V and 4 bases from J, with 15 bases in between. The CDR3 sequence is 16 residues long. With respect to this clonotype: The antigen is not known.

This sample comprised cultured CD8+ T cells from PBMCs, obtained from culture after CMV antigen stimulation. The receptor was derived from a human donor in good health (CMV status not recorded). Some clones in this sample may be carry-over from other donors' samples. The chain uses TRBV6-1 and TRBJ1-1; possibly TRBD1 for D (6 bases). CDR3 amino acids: CASSEAPWGASTEAFF. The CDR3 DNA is TGTGCCAGCAGTGAAGCCCCCTGGGGGGCCTCCACTGAAGCTTTCTTT.